The next 11 T cell receptor beta chains were all read from a single sample in a study of CD8 T cells in ankylosing spondylitis. Findings and limits, study-wide: Seemingly distinctive of ankylosing spondylitis blood was a TCR beta motif formed by eight highly homologous variants.

One entry per CDR3 protein results from TCRdb running MiXCR on the 5' RACE reads. The sample lists some 400,000 distinct CDR3 sequences; more than 20% were seen once. Their cognate antigens are unknown. Sequenced material: blood, either unsorted or a sorted T cell fraction (not recorded which). The receptors were sampled from a male donor with ankylosing spondylitis.

This clonotype was counted only a few times. The V call is TRBV5-4, the J call TRBJ2-1; 14 bases map to TRBD2. Per the germline V gene, CDR1 is SGHNT and CDR2 is YYREEE (reference sequence). CDR3 length: 17 amino acids. Trimming removed 5 bases from V and 2 bases from J; junction bases left unmatched: 6. Written as DNA, the CDR3 is TGTGCCAGCAGGACCGGGACTAGCGGGAGTCCCTACAATGAGCAGTTCTTC. Residues: CASRTGTSGSPYNEQFF. The entire variable domain, with the rest obtained from reference TRBV5-4 and TRBJ2-1, is as follows: ETGVTQSPTHLIKTRGQQVTLRCSSQSGHNTVSWYQQALGQGPQFIFQYYREEENGRGNFPPRFSGLQFPNYSSELNVNALELDDSALYLCASRTGTSGSPYNEQFFGPGTRLTVL.

The rearrangement links TRBV4-1 to TRBJ1-4; perhaps TRBD1 as D (5 bases). From germline, CDR1 is MGHRA and CDR2 YSYEKL. The CDR3 has 13 amino acids. Deletions cut 4 bases from V and 8 bases from J, with 11 bases between. Here the CDR3 reads CASSLVGPEKLFF. The CDR3 DNA sequence: TGCGCCAGCAGCCTAGTGGGACCGGAAAAACTGTTTTTT.

In its sample, this clonotype was seen a few times. This chain links TRBV9 with TRBJ2-1, with 8 bases lining up with TRBD1. V lost 3 bases to trimming and J lost 5 bases; unmatched junction nucleotides: 4. The CDR3 loop spans 14 amino acids. Germline V gene lookup returns CDR1 SGDLS and CDR2 YYNGEE. The CDR3 nucleotides read TGTGCCAGCAGCGGGACAGGGTTCAACAATGAGCAGTTCTTC. Amino acids: CASSGTGFNNEQFF.

The gene calls are TRBV21-1 and TRBJ2-7; TRBD2 was called by the table and not checked on the DNA. TRBV21-1 counts as a pseudogene. The CDR3 length is 16 residues. The CDR3 DNA is TGTGCCAGCACCGCTTTTGAGGGCCATCCCTACTACGAGCAGTACTTC. Protein: CASTAFEGHPYYEQYF.

The rearrangement uses TRBV20-1 and TRBJ2-3; 8 bases agree with TRBD1. This CDR3 region has 15 residues. V gave up 3 bases and J gave up 1 base; unmatched junction bases: 6. The V gene's germline CDR1 is DFQATT and CDR2 SNEGSKA (reference sequence). The CDR3 loop is CSASSLTGGTDTQYF. The CDR3 nucleotides are TGCAGTGCTAGTAGTTTGACAGGGGGCACAGATACGCAGTATTTT.

This rearrangement joins TRBV18 to TRBJ2-7; 12 nucleotides align to TRBD2. The germline V gene encodes CDR1 KGHSH and CDR2 LQKENI. The CDR3 sequence is 16 residues long. The ends lost 5 bases at V and 5 bases at J; junction bases unmatched: 10. CDR3 sequence (DNA): TGTGCCAGCTCATCCTACTTGACTAGCGGGAGCCACGAGCAGTACTTC. Translating it yields CASSSYLTSGSHEQYF.

A few counts support this clonotype. The J gene is TRBJ2-4, the V gene TRBV4-1; TRBD2 might be the D (6 bases). Looked up from germline, CDR1 is MGHRA and CDR2 is YSYEKL. The CDR3 length is 23 residues. Deletions cut 3 bases from V and 0 bases from J, with 33 bases between. The CDR3 coding sequence is TGCGCCAGCAGCCACAACCAGCTTACCGGGACTCAGAAGGTGGTGCTAGCCAAAAACATTCAGTACTTC. It specifies CASSHNQLTGTQKVVLAKNIQYF.

This clonotype was detected only a few times. J is TRBJ2-3 and V is TRBV6-1, with no clear D. Trimming cost V 7 bases and J 1 base, with 18 bases left between them. This CDR3 has 16 amino acids. Germline CDR1 reads MNHNS; CDR2 reads SASEGT. CDR3 sequence reads: CASTDHNGYGTDTQYF. The CDR3 nucleotides are TGTGCCAGCACCGACCACAACGGTTATGGCACAGATACGCAGTATTTT.

The rearrangement joins TRBV19 to TRBJ2-3, with D possibly being TRBD2 (5 bases). CDR3 length: 17 amino acids. Deletions cut 10 bases from V and 2 bases from J, with 25 bases between. CDR1 and CDR2 (germline): LNHDA, SQIVND (reference sequence). Written as DNA, the CDR3 is TGTGCCACCTACCTAGTCCCGCGGGTAAAACCCACAGATACGCAGTATTTT. Its protein product is CATYLVPRVKPTDTQYF.

The chain recombines TRBV4-3 with TRBJ1-5; D remains unclear. There are 17 residues in the CDR3. Germline CDR1 LGHNA, CDR2 YSLEER. V lost 0 bases and J lost 0, with 12 bases in between. The CDR3 DNA follows: TGCGCCAGCAGCCAAGACGGACCGGCATATAGCAATCAGCCCCAGCATTTT. This codes for CASSQDGPAYSNQPQHF.

CDR3: CAFSTGGSGYTF. CDR3 in DNA: TGTGCCTTTTCAACAGGGGGTTCTGGCTACACCTTC. The chain combines TRBV28 with TRBJ1-2; TRBD1 matches 8 bases. This CDR3 is built from 12 residues. Germline CDR1 reads MDHEN; CDR2 reads SYDVKM. V dropped 11 bases and J dropped 7; count of bases not matched to a gene: 9.